The clone carrying this T cell receptor beta chain showed up just a few times. Its specificity is not known. The sample belongs to a study of response to subunit inactivated influenza vaccine. TCRdb reprocessed the RT-PCR reads via MiXCR and lists one record per CDR3 protein. The sample carries roughly 650,000 distinct CDR3 sequences, 15% to 17% recorded once. Germline loops: CDR1 MNHEY, CDR2 SVGEGT. Trimming left V 4 bases short and J 3 bases short, with 6 bases between. This CDR3 contains 13 residues. Study results and limitations: That few new T cells are recruited by each seasonal influenza vaccination was the authors' suggestion.

This sequence originates from a man aged 45 to 65 who received an inactivated influenza vaccine. This chain connects TRBV6-2 or TRBV6-3 to TRBJ2-2; no definite D call. Sequences were derived from PBMCs from blood, sampled approximately 12 days after vaccination. CDR3 in DNA: TGTGCCAGCAGTTTCGACTACACCGGGGAGCTGTTTTTT. Its translation: CASSFDYTGELFF.